Listed here is a single TCR beta chain. Its specificity is unknown. This may be a read error, as it is one base from a much larger clone. The sample contains more than one DNA sequence encoding this CDR3. Genomic DNA from each subset was divided evenly over several immunoSEQ plates. Method: immunoSEQ multiplex PCR; TCRdb's copy keeps in-frame clones and lacks some. The sample includes about 980,000 clones, 70% to 85% of them seen just once. V shed 1 base and J shed 3 bases, with 4 bases lying between them. Germline CDR1 is SQVTM and CDR2 is ANQGSEA. The CDR3 contains 11 residues. This specimen belongs to a study of shared clonotypes between healthy human individuals. Overall study findings and caveats: In contrast to clonotypes shared by all four donors, non-shared clonotypes had lower generation probabilities. Sharing across a few donors was seen in approximately 5.2% of naive CD4 clonotypes. Researchers sampled only blood; tissue repertoires likely differ.

The sequence came from a man younger than 35 in good health. This chain links TRBV29-1 with TRBJ2-7; D is unclear. Sequencing input: memory CD4+ T cells sorted from blood. Noted subset: CD45RA-negative fraction. CDR3 loop: CSVEGFYEQYF. The CDR3 region has the DNA TGCAGCGTTGAAGGTTTCTACGAGCAGTACTTC.